This TCR beta chain derives from a study of OX40 agonist ivuxolimab in advanced cancers. Study-level background: Three patients, one with hepatocellular carcinoma and two with cutaneous melanoma, achieved partial responses. Study observations and caveats: Clonal expansion from baseline to week 6 occurred in both CD4+ and CD8+ T cells.

TCRdb's copy holds only in-frame clones and misses some; the assay was immunoSEQ multiplex PCR. The repertoire holds about 41,000 clones, with more than 65% as singletons. Turning to this clone: Its antigen remains unidentified.

Per germline, CDR1 MNHEY and CDR2 SVGAGI. The CDR3 consists of 16 residues. V lost 2 bases and J 3 bases, leaving 16 bases between the germline ends. The specimen was CD4+ or CD8+ T cells sorted from blood, collected in a trial of the OX40 agonist ivuxolimab. V gene TRBV6-5 combines with J gene TRBJ1-2; the D is unclear. This sequence originates from an adult with an advanced solid tumor such as melanoma, head and neck, liver or kidney cancer. The CDR3: CASSYPPGRADYGYTF. CDR3 DNA: TGTGCCAGCAGTTACCCCCCGGGGAGGGCGGACTATGGCTACACCTTC.